This T cell receptor beta chain was identified during a study of CD8+CD57+ T cells in acquired aplastic anemia. As for the study in general: DNA recovered from sorted CD4+ and CD8+ cells had a mean of approximately 3.2 ug.

Study observations and caveats: Any difference that existed in CD8+ Simpson's diversity between patients and controls was not significant. Twenty-nine CD8+ CDR3 sequences were shared between patients and controls.

Before being chosen for sequencing, patients had shown CD8+CD57+ cell expansion by flow cytometry. The cohort consisted entirely of patients having severe acquired aplastic anemia. Looked up from germline, CDR1 is LNHDA and CDR2 is SQIVND (reference sequence). This CDR3 comprises 14 residues. Trimming removed 4 bases at V and 1 base at J, with 7 bases between. Genomic DNA was employed as the template in profiling TCR beta VDJ and CDR3. TCRdb independently ran MiXCR on the reads; one entry per CDR3 protein. This sample yields around 180,000 distinct CDR3 sequences, of which around 50% are seen a single time; roughly 13% belongs to the top ten. Concerning this clonotype itself: Its antigen is as yet unknown.

Sequenced: sorted CD4+, CD8+, or CD8+CD57+ T cells (not recorded which) from PBMCs. This TCR was recovered from a human donor with aplastic anemia. The chain recombines TRBV19 with TRBJ2-2; the D is unclear. In DNA, the CDR3 is TGTGCCAGTAGTAAGGGTCTGAACACCGGGGAGCTGTTTTTT. The encoded protein is CASSKGLNTGELFF.